Ten or more counts support the clone carrying this T cell receptor beta chain. There were TCR beta CDR3 regions amplified from RNA transcripts. Initially, a first-round RT-PCR of the TCR CDR3 employed the HTBI primer set. From the multiplex PCR reads, TCRdb called clonotypes with MiXCR, one entry per CDR3 protein. The sample contains roughly 600,000 distinct CDR3 sequences, about 15% of which appear only once. This sample is drawn from a study of T cells in Graves' hyperthyroidism and ophthalmopathy. Germline loops: CDR1 MDHEN, CDR2 SYDVKM. The V end was cut by 7 bases, the J end by 5 bases, with 12 bases between. CDR3 length equals 13 residues.

The specimen sequenced was blood. This TCR derives from a woman aged 45-65 years with Graves' ophthalmopathy. The chain combines TRBV28 with TRBJ1-5; D is possibly TRBD1 (5 bases). The CDR3 reads CASTGDRDQPQHF. In DNA form, the CDR3 reads TGTGCCAGCACGGGAGACAGAGATCAGCCCCAGCATTTT.